Below, 29 T cell receptor beta chains from the same sample are listed, as sequenced in a study of early T cells in non-severe SARS-CoV-2 infection. TCRdb called the 5' RACE reads again in MiXCR, with one record for every CDR3 protein. This sample has around 50,000 distinct CDR3 sequences, with around 10% found just once. Sequencing used whole blood. The receptors were sampled from an adult who was a healthcare worker with PCR-confirmed SARS-CoV-2 infection or an uninfected control (not recorded which).

V is TRBV7-9 and J is TRBJ2-2; tentative D call: TRBD1 (5 bases). The CDR3 is made up of 17 amino acids. Germline CDR1 is SEHNR and CDR2 is FQNEAQ (reference sequence). V was pared by 4 bases and J by 0 bases, with 15 bases between. The CDR3 DNA follows: TGTGCCAGCAGCTCCCCTATCCGACAGCCGAACACCGGGGAGCTGTTTTTT. It codes for CASSSPIRQPNTGELFF.

This clonotype was observed at least ten times. The CDR3 protein is CASTRWDRPPNQPQHF. The CDR3 bases are TGTGCCAGTACCCGCTGGGACAGGCCGCCGAATCAGCCCCAGCATTTT. The V gene is TRBV19, the J gene TRBJ1-5; 8 bases are a match to TRBD1. With V trimmed by 7 bases and J by 4 bases, 12 bases remained unmatched. The CDR3 runs 16 residues. The germline V gene encodes CDR1 LNHDA and CDR2 SQIVND (reference sequence).

Ten or more counts support this clonotype. The chain couples TRBV3-1 to TRBJ2-6; possible D gene TRBD1, 6 bases. CDR1 is LGHDT, CDR2 YNNKEL, per germline (reference sequence). The CDR3 is made up of 15 amino acids. Trimming cost V 4 bases and J 3 bases, with 10 bases left between them. The CDR3 reads CASSRLDSGANVLTF. The CDR3 DNA follows: TGTGCCAGCAGCCGATTGGACAGTGGGGCCAACGTCCTGACTTTC.

The rearrangement joins TRBV4-1 to TRBJ2-4; D is perhaps TRBD2 (6 bases). The CDR3 has 15 residues. Looked up from germline, CDR1 is MGHRA and CDR2 is YSYEKL. V lost 0 bases and J lost 8, with 14 bases in between. CDR3 coding DNA: TGCGCCAGCAGCCAAGAGGGGAACGGGGGTGACATTCAGTACTTC. It is translated as CASSQEGNGGDIQYF.

This clonotype was found many times. The chain carries TRBV2 and TRBJ2-3, with TRBD2 identical over 8 bases. This CDR3 region has 15 residues. V was pared by 5 bases and J by 4 bases, with 8 bases of the junction left unmatched. Germline V gene data show CDR1 as SNHLY and CDR2 as FYNNEI. CDR3 nucleotides: TGTGCCAGCAGTATCACTAGCGGATTAGCAGATACGCAGTATTTT. Protein: CASSITSGLADTQYF.

This clonotype has a count of ten or more. CDR3 sequence: CSVSSLYNEQFF. In DNA, the CDR3 is TGCAGCGTTAGCAGCCTCTACAATGAGCAGTTCTTC. The chain is built from TRBV29-1 and TRBJ2-1; D gene unclear. The CDR3 totals 12 residues. In germline, CDR1 is SQVTM, CDR2 ANQGSEA. Trimming cost V 5 bases and J 3 bases, with 8 bases left between them.

As regards this clonotype: This clone may be a read error of a much larger clone one base away. The chain couples TRBV5-1 to TRBJ1-1, with 9 bases aligning to TRBD1. The CDR3 has 15 amino acids. Germline V gene lookup returns CDR1 SGHRS and CDR2 YFSETQ. V gave up 9 bases and J gave up 0 bases; unmatched junction bases: 9. The CDR3 reads CANRRTGAMNTEAFF. The CDR3 coding sequence is TGCGCCAACCGCCGGACAGGGGCAATGAACACTGAAGCTTTCTTT.

The sample holds many counts of this clonotype. This rearrangement joins TRBV7-7 to TRBJ2-5, with D unclear. Germline CDR1 and CDR2: SSHAT and FNYEAQ (reference sequence). The CDR3 totals 16 residues. V shed 4 bases and J shed 2 bases, with 17 bases lying between them. The CDR3 is CASSSLVGPPQETQYF. The CDR3 DNA is TGTGCCAGCAGCTCCTTGGTAGGGCCCCCACAAGAGACCCAGTACTTC.

The V and J genes are TRBV27 and TRBJ2-1, with D perhaps assigned TRBD1 or TRBD2 (6 bases each). Between the trimmed V and J ends, which lost 6 bases and 8 bases, there was a span of 20 bases. Germline CDR1 reads MNHEY; CDR2 reads SMNVEV (reference sequence). CDR3 length: 15 amino acids. CDR3 DNA sequence: TGTGCCAGCAGCCCATTAGGGGGGCTTAACGATGAGCAGTTCTTC. This gives the protein CASSPLGGLNDEQFF.

This clonotype was seen many times. The chain is built from TRBV7-9 and TRBJ2-1, with 9 bases lining up with TRBD2. The CDR3 runs to 15 residues. The V and J ends lost 2 bases and 6 bases, in that order; junction bases with no gene match: 5. Germline CDR1 and CDR2: SEHNR and FQNEAQ (reference sequence). CDR3: CASSLLSGGINEQFF. In DNA, the CDR3 is TGTGCCAGCAGCTTATTGAGCGGGGGGATCAATGAGCAGTTCTTC.

This clonotype came up a few times. The CDR3 sequence is CASSLTSGRDEQFF. CDR3 bases: TGTGCCAGCAGCCTGACTAGCGGGCGGGATGAGCAGTTCTTC. The rearrangement links TRBV28 to TRBJ2-1, with 10 bases that match TRBD2. V was clipped by 6 bases and J by 8 bases; unmatched bases: 7. This CDR3 has 14 residues. Germline lookup yields CDR1 MDHEN and CDR2 SYDVKM.

This chain joins TRBV6-2 or TRBV6-3 and TRBJ1-1, with D maybe TRBD1 (5 bases). The germline V gene has CDR1 MNHEY and CDR2 SVGEGT. The CDR3 is made up of 14 amino acids. The V end was cut by 5 bases, the J end by 7 bases, with 17 bases between. The DNA of the CDR3 is TGTGCCAGCAGTCGACAGATCGACCAAGGTGAAGCTTTCTTT. As protein: CASSRQIDQGEAFF.

This clonotype was counted between two and nine times. V gene TRBV28 combines with J gene TRBJ2-1, with 7 bases lining up with TRBD1. The CDR3 length is 14 residues. The germline V gene encodes CDR1 MDHEN and CDR2 SYDVKM. With V trimmed by 8 bases and J by 8 bases, 12 bases remained unmatched. The CDR3 DNA reads TGTGCCAGCGAAGGGACAGTCGAGCTGCATGAGCAGTTCTTC. It is translated as CASEGTVELHEQFF.

This clonotype was found many times. The chain carries TRBV29-1 and TRBJ1-2; 8 bases fit TRBD1. Germline V gene sequence: CDR1 SQVTM, CDR2 ANQGSEA. V lost 3 bases to trimming and J lost 1 base; unmatched junction nucleotides: 7. The CDR3 covers 15 residues. The CDR3 sequence is CSVDNRGSLNYGYTF. The DNA for the CDR3 is TGCAGCGTTGACAACAGGGGGTCTCTTAACTATGGCTACACCTTC.

There are a few counts of this clonotype. This chain connects TRBV4-2 to TRBJ2-6, with 12 bases that match TRBD1. Germline loops: CDR1 LGHNA, CDR2 YNFKEQ. The CDR3 runs 17 residues. The trim removed 11 bases at V and 0 bases at J, leaving 8 bases unmatched. CDR3 nucleotides: TGTGCCTCCTTCAGGGGACAGGGGGCCTCTGGGGCCAACGTCCTGACTTTC. It specifies CASFRGQGASGANVLTF.

This clonotype was found a few times. The rearrangement uses TRBV7-2 and TRBJ1-2; 9 bases line up with TRBD1. Germline V lookup: CDR1 SGHTA, CDR2 FQGNSA. The CDR3 has 16 residues. V trimming: 1 base; J trimming: 5 bases; junction bases outside the gene matches: 8. This CDR3 reads CASSLDGTGIGYGYTF. DNA for the CDR3: TGTGCCAGCAGCTTAGATGGGACAGGGATCGGGTATGGCTACACCTTC.

This clonotype was counted a few times. The rearrangement joins TRBV12-3 or TRBV12-4 to TRBJ2-3, with D possibly TRBD2 on 6 matching bases. Trimming stripped 6 bases from V and 1 base from J, with 14 bases between. There are 15 residues in the CDR3. CDR3 sequence (DNA): TGTGCCAGCAGCTCGCTGGGGGAGGGCACAGATACGCAGTATTTT. This translates into CASSSLGEGTDTQYF.

This clonotype was detected ten times or more. The V gene is TRBV20-1, the J gene TRBJ1-2; D gene uncertain. The CDR3 runs to 16 residues. CDR1 and CDR2 from the germline V gene are DFQATT and SNEGSKA (reference sequence). V lost 6 bases to trimming and J lost 2 bases, with 22 bases between them. CDR3 in DNA: TGCAGTGCCCTAGCGACGGCCCTAGAGCGGAACTATGGCTACACCTTC. It encodes CSALATALERNYGYTF.

This clonotype was recorded many times. The V and J genes are TRBV29-1 and TRBJ2-5, with 7 bases matching TRBD2. Germline CDR1 is SQVTM and CDR2 is ANQGSEA. V gave up 4 bases and J gave up 5 bases; unmatched junction bases: 4. This CDR3 is built from 12 residues. CDR3 region: CSVGRAGETQYF. The CDR3 DNA follows: TGCAGCGTTGGCCGAGCGGGGGAGACCCAGTACTTC.

This chain links TRBV5-6 with TRBJ1-2; D not certain. In germline, CDR1 is SGHDT, CDR2 YYEEEE. CDR3 length: 13 residues. V was trimmed by 5 bases and J by 2 bases, leaving 10 bases between them. The CDR3 region is CASRTTQNYGYTF. The CDR3 bases are TGTGCCAGCAGAACGACACAAAACTATGGCTACACCTTC.

Only a few counts were recorded for this clonotype. The V and J genes are TRBV5-5 and TRBJ2-5; the match to TRBD2 covers 10 bases. Losses at the gene ends were 3 bases for V and 4 bases for J; bases not matched to a gene: 3. The CDR3 extends over 14 amino acids. From germline, CDR1 is SGHKS and CDR2 YYEKEE (reference sequence). CDR3 bases: TGTGCCAGCAGCTCCGTAGCGGGAGGAGAGACCCAGTACTTC. Protein: CASSSVAGGETQYF.

The J gene is TRBJ1-1, the V gene TRBV20-1; 9 positions agree with TRBD1. The CDR3 is 14 residues long. Germline V CDR1 and CDR2: DFQATT, SNEGSKA (reference sequence). Trimming cost V 3 bases and J 4 bases; bases outside gene matches: 6. Here the CDR3 reads CSASRGQGGTEAFF. The CDR3 DNA reads TGCAGTGCTAGCCGGGGACAGGGCGGCACTGAAGCTTTCTTT.

This clonotype showed up many times. The chain employs TRBV24-1 and TRBJ2-2; 8 bases agree with TRBD1. Losses at the gene ends were 5 bases for V and 0 bases for J; bases not matched to a gene: 4. The CDR3 is 16 amino acids. Per germline, CDR1 KGHDR and CDR2 SFDVKD. The CDR3 is CATSALTGANTGELFF. CDR3 sequence (DNA): TGTGCCACCAGTGCTCTGACAGGGGCGAACACCGGGGAGCTGTTTTTT.

There are many counts of this clonotype. This rearrangement joins TRBV3-1 to TRBJ2-1, with D unclear. CDR1 is LGHDT and CDR2 is YNNKEL in the germline V gene (reference sequence). There are 15 residues in the CDR3. The V end lost 1 base, the J end lost 0 bases, and 7 bases lay between the germline ends. The CDR3 is CASSQVLVSYNEQFF. Here the CDR3 DNA reads TGTGCCAGCAGCCAAGTCCTGGTCTCCTACAATGAGCAGTTCTTC.

This clonotype showed up many times. The V gene is TRBV3-1, the J gene TRBJ1-2; 8 bases agree with TRBD1. With 4 bases clipped from V and 6 bases from J, the junction kept 10 bases outside the gene matches. CDR1 is LGHDT, CDR2 YNNKEL, per germline (reference sequence). The CDR3 covers 15 residues. In nucleotides, the CDR3 is TGTGCCAGCAGCCCCCCACCGGACAGGGTGAATGGCTACACCTTC. Amino acids: CASSPPPDRVNGYTF.

CDR3 nucleotide sequence: TGTGCCTGGAGTGGGGGCCGAAGGGGCACTGAAGCTTTCTTT. Its translation: CAWSGGRRGTEAFF. The rearrangement uses TRBV30 and TRBJ1-1; weak D call: TRBD1 (5 bases). There are 14 residues in the CDR3. The V end lost 1 base, the J end lost 4 bases, and 13 bases lay between the germline ends. The germline V gene has CDR1 GTSNPN and CDR2 SVGIG (reference sequence).

The rearrangement joins TRBV7-8 to TRBJ1-2; a weak D match, TRBD1 (5 bases). Germline values: CDR1 SGHVS, CDR2 FQNEAQ. The CDR3 runs 16 residues. V was trimmed by 1 base and J by 5 bases, leaving 17 bases between them. CDR3 region: CASSLEGTGRSYGYTF. CDR3 sequence (DNA): TGTGCCAGCAGCTTAGAAGGCACAGGCCGATCATATGGCTACACCTTC.

As concerns this clonotype: A much larger clonotype is one base distant, so this may be a read error. The chain links TRBV28 to TRBJ2-7, with a weak D call TRBD2 (5 bases). The ends were cut back, 8 bases at V and 3 bases at J, with 11 bases in the middle. The CDR3 totals 12 residues. Germline loops: CDR1 MDHEN, CDR2 SYDVKM. The CDR3 loop reads CASQLVCYEQYF. CDR3 nucleotide sequence: TGTGCCAGCCAACTAGTATGCTACGAGCAGTACTTC. The entire variable domain, with the rest obtained from reference TRBV28 and TRBJ2-7, is as follows: DVKVTQSSRYLVKRTGEKVFLECVQDMDHENMFWYRQDPGLGLRLIYFSYDVKMKEKGDIPEGYSVSREKKERFSLILESASTNQTSMYLCASQLVCYEQYFGPGTRLTVT.

There are many counts of this clonotype. This sequence joins TRBV6-5 and TRBJ1-1; maybe TRBD1 (6 bases). Trimming took off 6 bases at V and 4 bases at J, with 12 bases between the two ends. This CDR3 is built from 13 residues. Looked up from germline, CDR1 is MNHEY and CDR2 is SVGAGI. The CDR3 loop is CASRDWTVTEAFF. In DNA, the CDR3 is TGTGCCAGCAGAGACTGGACAGTCACTGAAGCTTTCTTT.